The clone carrying this TCR beta chain was detected ten times or more. The antigen is not known. TCR beta CDR3 sequences were amplified from RNA transcripts. In the first-round RT-PCR of the TCR CDR3, the HTBI primer set was used. MiXCR, run by TCRdb on the multiplex PCR reads, gives a single entry per CDR3 protein. Among some 98,000 distinct CDR3 sequences listed, approximately 42% were seen once. Germline trimming cut 5 bases from V and 5 bases from J; bases unmatched to any gene: 15. Germline assignment: CDR1 SGHTA and CDR2 FQGNSA. The CDR3 loop spans 17 amino acids. This specimen belongs to a study of T cells in Graves' hyperthyroidism and ophthalmopathy. Study-level findings and limits: By a 13 V-J model, ophthalmopathy was set apart from stable hyperthyroidism. Ophthalmopathy was model-predicted a median roughly six months pre-onset.

The source is a woman in her twenties or thirties with Graves' hyperthyroidism. Material for sequencing was peripheral blood or thyroid tissue (not recorded which). V and J are TRBV7-2 and TRBJ2-5; 9 bases align to TRBD2. This CDR3 reads CASSIRGSGSIGETQYF. The CDR3 nucleotides are TGTGCCAGCAGCATCCGGGGTAGCGGGAGTATTGGGGAGACCCAGTACTTC.